This T cell receptor (beta chain) came from a study of cytomegalovirus exposure and HLA in healthy donors. Germline CDR1 SGHNT, CDR2 YYREEE (reference sequence). V shed 6 bases and J 5 bases; nucleotides not matched to a gene: 5. CDR3 length: 15 amino acids. Primers for the PCR totalled 60 Vbeta and 13 Jbeta. The protocol was immunoSEQ multiplex PCR, while the TCRdb copy is restricted to in-frame clones and leaves out a portion. Of under 150,000 clones listed, approximately 78% are singletons. This sequence originates from a human donor in good health. The J gene is TRBJ2-1, the V gene TRBV5-4, with 13 bases that match TRBD2. The sequencing input was PBMCs. In DNA, the CDR3 is TGTGCCAGCATGGGGGGACTAGCGGGGCACAATGAGCAGTTCTTC. Protein: CASMGGLAGHNEQFF.